This T cell receptor beta chain was recovered during a study of shared clonotypes between healthy human individuals. This clone was recorded only once. The repertoire was sequenced with immunoSEQ multiplex PCR; TCRdb's copy has only in-frame clones and lacks some. The table records hundreds of thousands of clones, roughly 96% of them present only once. The CDR3 runs to 13 residues. V dropped 2 bases and J dropped 1 base, with 2 bases sitting between them. The germline V gene has CDR1 LNHDA and CDR2 SQIVND (reference sequence). This TCR derives from a man aged 25 to 40 in good health. Input material: memory CD8+ T cells sorted from blood. Sample subset: CD45RO+ cells pooled with CCR7-negative TemRA cells. This rearrangement joins TRBV19 to TRBJ2-2; the D is unclear. The CDR3 loop reads CASSIKNTGELFF. CDR3 DNA sequence: TGTGCCAGTAGTATAAAGAACACCGGGGAGCTGTTTTTT.